This TCR beta chain was found in a study of blood T cell repertoires in COVID-19. In the study overall: The United States, Italy and Spain supplied acute and convalescent COVID-19 samples.

The CDR3 length is 15 residues. V was pared by 6 bases and J by 1 base, with 13 bases between. Germline-derived CDR1 and CDR2 are SGHRS and YFSETQ. The table came from immunoSEQ multiplex PCR; TCRdb's copy has only in-frame clones and leaves some out. The sample lists a few hundred thousand clones, about 83% seen once, with about 9.4% in the top ten. Across over 20 US areas, participants ranged in age from about 18 to 100 years. Donors in Cohort 3 who had recovered were those with two negative PCRs, healthcare professional clearance, or resolution of their symptoms. Sequencing was carried out using PBMCs or T cells enriched from blood (not recorded which). The chain has TRBV5-1 and TRBJ2-2; tentatively, D is TRBD1 (6 bases). The receptor comes from a woman aged 45-65 years who had recovered from COVID-19. This CDR3 is CASISGVGNTGELFF. As DNA, the CDR3 is TGCGCCAGCATATCAGGGGTCGGGAACACCGGGGAGCTGTTTTTT.